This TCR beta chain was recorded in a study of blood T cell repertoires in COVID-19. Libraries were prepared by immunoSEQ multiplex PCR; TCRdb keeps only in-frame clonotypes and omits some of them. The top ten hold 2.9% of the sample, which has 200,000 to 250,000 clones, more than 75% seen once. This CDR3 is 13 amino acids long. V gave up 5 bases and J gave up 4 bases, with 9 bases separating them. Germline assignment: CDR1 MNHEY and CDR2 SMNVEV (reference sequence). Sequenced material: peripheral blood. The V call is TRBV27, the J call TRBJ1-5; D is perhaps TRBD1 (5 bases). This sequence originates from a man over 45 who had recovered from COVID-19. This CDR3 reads CASSNNRNQPQHF. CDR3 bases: TGTGCCAGCAGTAACAACAGGAATCAGCCCCAGCATTTT.